This T cell receptor beta chain was recorded in a study of human T cells and chemical hapten exposure. Time point meaning: pre-sensitization, week 0. Treatment denoted: therapeutic diphenylcyclopropenone sensitization with weekly scalp DPC. The CDR3 consists of 15 residues. CDR1 is MGHRA, CDR2 YSYEKL, per germline. V lost 3 bases to trimming and J lost 11 bases, with 20 bases between them. TCRdb recomputed calls from the RACE reads with MiXCR, one row per CDR3 protein. The sample includes 250,000 or so distinct CDR3 sequences, about 9% of them seen just once. This clonotype was seen a handful of times.

Sequencing used whole blood, obtained in connection with sensitization to the hapten diphenylcyclopropenone (DPC). The TCR sequence derives from a woman between 40 and 50 years old with alopecia areata. Some clones in this sample may be carry-over from other donors' samples. The chain joins TRBV4-1 to TRBJ2-1; the D gene could be TRBD1 or TRBD2 (5 bases each). The CDR3 protein is CASSQRSNRDEKQFF. The CDR3 nucleotides are TGCGCCAGCAGCCAGAGGAGCAACCGGGACGAGAAGCAGTTCTTC.